This T cell receptor beta chain was captured by sequencing in a study of T cell responses to AZD1222 COVID-19 vaccine. Study-level information: Recipients boosted at about 4 weeks or about 12 weeks are pooled. Overall study results and limits: Among spike-specific TCRs, nearly half reportedly target unmutated variant regions. At baseline, just 5 or 6 AZD1222 recipients tested seropositive.

Trimming pared 6 bases from V and 5 bases from J, leaving 17 bases between. The CDR3 length is 16 residues. The V gene's germline CDR1 is SNHLY and CDR2 FYNNEI. Remarks on this clone: Its target is unknown.

TCRdb's copy holds only in-frame clones and misses some; the assay was immunoSEQ multiplex PCR. Seen here are 130,000 or so clones, roughly 93% observed once, and the top ten hold approximately 7%. This TCR was sampled from an adult in good health. The chain has TRBV2 and TRBJ2-6, with D tentatively TRBD2 (6 bases). The sequencing used peripheral blood, collected on day 0 of AZD1222 vaccination. CDR3 residues: CASRDYLGERANVLTF. The CDR3 DNA reads as TGTGCCAGCAGGGACTATTTGGGGGAGAGGGCCAACGTCCTGACTTTC.